The clone carrying this T cell receptor (beta chain) was picked up a small number of times. This record belongs to a study of T-cell reconstitution after alpha-beta-depleted transplantation in children. The TCRbeta library incorporated unique molecular identifiers. Via MiXCR, TCRdb re-called the PCR reads, giving one row per CDR3 protein. The sample carries a few hundred thousand distinct CDR3 sequences, about 14% recorded once. In germline, CDR1 is MNHNS, CDR2 SASEGT. V shed 6 bases, J shed 8 bases, and the junction held 11 bases outside the gene matches. This CDR3 is built from 15 residues. The material sequenced was PBMCs, taken from the stem cell graft. This sequence was found in a human donor who donated a stem cell graft to a child with Fanconi anemia. The chain is built from TRBV6-1 and TRBJ2-1, with 9 bases matching TRBD2. CDR3 bases: TGTGCCAGCAGCCCCTTTGGCGGGGGGGTCGATGAGCAGTTCTTC. This encodes CASSPFGGGVDEQFF.